The 21 T cell receptor beta chains below were found in one sample sequenced in a study of blood T cell repertoires in COVID-19. The table came from immunoSEQ multiplex PCR; TCRdb's copy has only in-frame clones and leaves some out. In the table there are about 120,000 clones, roughly 82% of which are singletons. The source material was peripheral blood. These receptors all come from a human donor in a cohort sampled during active COVID-19.

The chain combines TRBV15 with TRBJ1-5; TRBD1 matches at 11 bases. Germline CDR1 reads LNHNV; CDR2 reads YYDKDF (reference sequence). The junction had 3 bases not matched to a gene; V was cut back by 2 bases and J by 6 bases. CDR3 length equals 15 residues. This CDR3 is CATSRSGQGGQPQHF. CDR3 bases: TGTGCCACCAGCAGATCGGGACAGGGGGGTCAGCCCCAGCATTTT.

The rearrangement joins TRBV6-6 to TRBJ1-3; no definite D call. This CDR3 comprises 15 residues. Germline values: CDR1 MNHNY, CDR2 SVGAGI (reference sequence). V was trimmed by 6 bases and J by 2 bases, leaving 14 bases between them. CDR3 DNA: TGTGCCAGCAGCCTCGCCGGGAGAGCTGGAAACACCATATATTTT. As protein: CASSLAGRAGNTIYF.

The V call is TRBV7-9, the J call TRBJ2-5, with 10 positions matching TRBD2. This CDR3 has 16 amino acids. The V gene end was trimmed by 5 bases and the J gene end by 0 bases; junction bases not matched to a gene: 6. CDR1 and CDR2 from the germline V gene are SEHNR and FQNEAQ (reference sequence). The CDR3 sequence is CASSPSGGAYQETQYF. For the CDR3, the DNA is TGTGCCAGCAGCCCGAGCGGGGGGGCGTACCAAGAGACCCAGTACTTC. The whole variable domain, filled in from reference TRBV7-9 and TRBJ2-5, reads DTGVSQNPRHKITKRGQNVTFRCDPISEHNRLYWYRQTLGQGPEFLTYFQNEAQLEKSRLLSDRFSAERPKGSFSTLEIQRTEQGDSAMYLCASSPSGGAYQETQYFGPGTRLLVL.

The chain uses TRBV3-1 (or the pseudogene TRBV3-2) and TRBJ1-2; no definite D call. Trimming shortened V by 4 bases and J by 3 bases, and 15 bases separated the two germline ends. This CDR3 has 15 residues. Germline-derived CDR1 and CDR2 are LGHDT and YNNKEL (reference sequence). The DNA for the CDR3 is TGTGCCAGCAGCCCGGGGAGCGGTAGTTACTATGGCTACACCTTC. Its protein is CASSPGSGSYYGYTF.

The chain employs TRBV18 and TRBJ2-5; 10 bases map to TRBD1. Trimming cost V 6 bases and J 5 bases; bases outside gene matches: 3. Germline V lookup: CDR1 KGHSH, CDR2 LQKENI. This CDR3 is 13 amino acids long. The CDR3 here is CASSGQGPETQYF. CDR3 in DNA: TGTGCCAGCTCGGGACAGGGGCCCGAGACCCAGTACTTC.

The V call is TRBV6-5, the J call TRBJ2-2, with D perhaps TRBD2 (6 bases). The ends were cut back, 2 bases at V and 2 bases at J, with 12 bases in the middle. Germline CDR1 reads MNHEY; CDR2 reads SVGAGI. This CDR3 has 16 amino acids. This chain's CDR3 is CASSYLWRENTGELFF. The DNA for the CDR3 is TGTGCCAGCAGTTACCTGTGGAGGGAAAACACCGGGGAGCTGTTTTTT.

The chain recombines TRBV29-1 with TRBJ1-2; perhaps TRBD1 as D (6 bases). Trimming stripped 6 bases from V and 2 bases from J, with 10 bases between. CDR1 SQVTM and CDR2 ANQGSEA come from the germline V gene. The CDR3 consists of 12 residues. The CDR3 spells CSVRTENYGYTF. Written as DNA, the CDR3 is TGCAGCGTCAGGACAGAGAACTATGGCTACACCTTC.

The CDR3 spells CASSLRWGSGYGYTF. CDR3 DNA: TGTGCCAGCAGCTTGCGGTGGGGCTCAGGCTATGGCTACACCTTC. The chain combines TRBV5-8 with TRBJ1-2; tentatively, D is TRBD1 (5 bases). V was shortened by 1 base and J by 4 bases, with 14 bases between the two germline ends. The CDR3 length is 15 residues. The germline V gene has CDR1 SGHTS and CDR2 YDEGEE. The full variable domain, with the rest looked up from reference TRBV5-8 and TRBJ1-2, is EAGVTQSPTHLIKTRGQQATLRCSPISGHTSVYWYQQALGLGLQFLLWYDEGEERNRGNFPPRFSGRQFPNYSSELNVNALELEDSALYLCASSLRWGSGYGYTFGSGTRLTVV.

The rearrangement uses TRBV6-1 and TRBJ1-2; D may be TRBD1 (5 bases). Germline CDR1 MNHNS, CDR2 SASEGT. This CDR3 spans 15 amino acids. V lost 3 bases to trimming and J lost 8 bases, with 19 bases between them. CDR3 amino acids: CASSESPRALWGYTF. The DNA of the CDR3 is TGTGCCAGCAGTGAGAGCCCCAGGGCACTATGGGGCTACACCTTC.

The V call is TRBV6-2 or TRBV6-3, the J call TRBJ1-1; D is ambiguous. Trimming took off 5 bases at V and 6 bases at J, with 19 bases between the two ends. Germline V gene lookup returns CDR1 MNHEY and CDR2 SVGEGT. This CDR3 comprises 15 residues. The CDR3 DNA reads as TGTGCCAGCAGTCCCCGCGGGGAGCCCAGGTCTGAAGCTTTCTTT. Amino acid sequence: CASSPRGEPRSEAFF.

The chain is built from TRBV3-1 (or the pseudogene TRBV3-2) and TRBJ2-2, with D perhaps matching TRBD2 (5 bases). CDR1 is LGHDT and CDR2 is YNNKEL in the germline V gene (reference sequence). V gave up 3 bases and J gave up 3 bases, with 17 bases separating them. The CDR3 runs to 17 residues. The CDR3 DNA follows: TGTGCCAGCAGCCAGCGAGACCGACTATCCTACACCGGGGAGCTGTTTTTT. Encoded protein: CASSQRDRLSYTGELFF.

This clone was seen a single time. The genes are TRBV15 and TRBJ1-1; D is undetermined. Germline V gene data show CDR1 as LNHNV and CDR2 as YYDKDF (reference sequence). CDR3 length: 13 amino acids. Trimming left V 0 bases short and J 9 bases short, with 11 bases between. CDR3 region: CATSRDVVDQAFF. CDR3 coding DNA: TGTGCCACCAGCAGAGATGTAGTCGATCAAGCTTTCTTT.

This clone occurred a few times. The chain has TRBV4-2 and TRBJ1-3; D remains unclear. This CDR3 spans 15 amino acids. Trimming pared 4 bases from V and 5 bases from J, leaving 15 bases between. Germline-derived CDR1 and CDR2 are LGHNA and YNFKEQ. The CDR3 nucleotides read TGTGCCAGCAGCCCAAACGTAGGAGATCGAAACACCATATATTTT. It specifies CASSPNVGDRNTIYF.

This chain uses TRBV5-1 with TRBJ1-4, with a tentative D call TRBD1 (5 bases). This CDR3 spans 17 amino acids. Germline values: CDR1 SGHRS, CDR2 YFSETQ. Trimming stripped 9 bases from V and 4 bases from J, with 25 bases between. CDR3 DNA sequence: TGCGCCACCCGGGGGAGGCAGGCTCTAACTTTTAATGAAAAACTGTTTTTT. This encodes CATRGRQALTFNEKLFF.

The V call is TRBV5-1, the J call TRBJ2-2; D is perhaps TRBD2 (6 bases). The CDR3 contains 16 residues. The V end lost 1 base, the J end lost 4 bases, and 14 bases lay between the germline ends. Per the germline V gene, CDR1 is SGHRS and CDR2 is YFSETQ. Written as DNA, the CDR3 is TGCGCCAGCAGCTTGTTAGGCCAGGAGGGCACCGGGGAGCTGTTTTTT. This gives the protein CASSLLGQEGTGELFF.

J is TRBJ2-6 and V is TRBV5-6; TRBD1 agrees at 11 bases. Trimming removed 4 bases from V and 2 bases from J; junction bases left unmatched: 2. The CDR3 sequence is 16 residues long. CDR1 and CDR2 (germline): SGHDT, YYEEEE. The CDR3: CASSRTGGAGANVLTF. The CDR3 region has the DNA TGTGCCAGCAGCAGGACAGGGGGCGCTGGGGCCAACGTCCTGACTTTC.

This clone has just one count. The rearrangement links TRBV4-2 to TRBJ2-2; D gene ambiguous. The CDR3 has 15 residues. Germline V lookup: CDR1 LGHNA, CDR2 YNFKEQ. Trimming removed 1 base from V and 0 bases from J, with 6 bases in between. CDR3 bases: TGTGCCAGCAGCCAAGGACACACGAACACCGGGGAGCTGTTTTTT. It yields the protein CASSQGHTNTGELFF.

The gene calls are TRBV5-4 and TRBJ1-1; possibly TRBD1 for D (5 bases). V was trimmed by 4 bases and J by 4 bases, leaving 14 bases between them. Per the germline V gene, CDR1 is SGHNT and CDR2 is YYREEE (reference sequence). This CDR3 spans 14 amino acids. The CDR3 loop reads CASSVQGGGTEAFF. The CDR3 nucleotides are TGTGCCAGCAGCGTGCAGGGCGGGGGCACTGAAGCTTTCTTT.

This clone was counted between two and nine times. The chain recombines TRBV2 with TRBJ2-1; tentatively, D is TRBD1 (5 bases). Germline V gene data show CDR1 as SNHLY and CDR2 as FYNNEI. Trimming removed 3 bases at V and 4 bases at J, with 10 bases between. This CDR3 region has 14 residues. Written as DNA, the CDR3 is TGTGCCAGCAGTGATGAACAGGTTTACAATGAGCAGTTCTTC. Encoded protein: CASSDEQVYNEQFF. The whole variable domain, filled in from reference TRBV2 and TRBJ2-1, reads EPEVTQTPSHQVTQMGQEVILRCVPISNHLYFYWYRQILGQKVEFLVSFYNNEISEKSEIFDDQFSVERPDGSNFTLKIRSTKLEDSAMYFCASSDEQVYNEQFFGPGTRLTVL.

This chain uses TRBV2 with TRBJ2-1; 10 bases align to TRBD2. With V trimmed by 3 bases and J by 5 bases, 7 bases remained unmatched. Germline V lookup: CDR1 SNHLY, CDR2 FYNNEI. CDR3 size: 16 residues. In nucleotides, the CDR3 is TGTGCCAGCAGTGATATGTGGCTAGCGGGGGACAATGAGCAGTTCTTC. Its protein product is CASSDMWLAGDNEQFF.

V gene TRBV14 combines with J gene TRBJ2-3, with 7 bases aligning to TRBD1. V was pared by 5 bases and J by 9 bases, with 5 bases of the junction left unmatched. CDR3 length: 12 residues. Germline V gene sequence: CDR1 SGHDN, CDR2 FVKESK. The CDR3 region is CASSSTGTTQYF. The CDR3 bases are TGTGCCAGCAGCTCGACAGGGACGACGCAGTATTTT.